The entry below describes one TCR beta chain. Its antigen is currently not known. No base qualities exist here, and no much larger clone lies one base off it. The CDR3 regions of human TCRbeta chains were analyzed by immunosequencing. Processing in the source paper ran as follows. TCRs in the repertoires were compared against a reference library of SARS-CoV-2-specific TCRs that had been generated with the MIRA antigen-specificity platform. Breadth meant the fraction of unique TCRs that were SARS-CoV-2-associated, whereas depth meant the fraction of total T cells that were SARS-CoV-2-associated. Using the MIRA data, every spike-specific TCR was mapped to the spike region that the TCR reacted to and assigned to either a CD4 or a CD8 class. Log10-transformed breadth and depth values were compared by one-way ANOVA with Sidak's multiple comparisons tests. TCRdb stores this immuneACCESS table with in-frame sequences only. Part of the clones is absent; in the studies checked, under half of the shortfall reflects unresolved V genes, and no reason is known for the rest. The DNA was the basis for D and trimming; V, J and clone size are from that table. The sample data list 150,000 to 200,000 clones, and roughly 94% of these were observed just once. The ten biggest clones cover 4% to 5.5% of the sample.

The time point label here, explained by the study, means: about 28 days (+/-7) after the second vaccine dose. AZD1222 recipients with second doses at about 4 weeks or about 12 weeks were pooled, because spike-specific TCR depth and breadth did not differ between schedules. Samples from vaccinated people were obtained from the UK trials COV001 and COV002, which included a single-blind randomized controlled phase 2/3 trial of AZD1222 (ChAdOx1 nCoV-19) in healthy adults. Trial participant PBMC samples were collected at day 0 and day 28 after the second dose for TCRbeta chain sequencing. This sample was taken from a study of T cell responses to AZD1222 COVID-19 vaccine (dated by TCRdb to the early 2020s). Study-wide context: TCR sequencing was performed for some 250 trial participants, of whom about 200 were given two doses of AZD1222 and around 25 were given two doses of MenACWY control vaccine. Trial participants were enrolled by age into subgroups of 18-55, 56-69 and 70-plus years, and around 140, 26 and 57 TCR-sequenced participants, respectively, were included in these subgroups.

What the authors observed across the whole study: The 56-69-year group was small, and its depth increase did not reach significance, likely because of low power. The whole spike protein was spanned by vaccine-associated CD4 TCRs, and dominant responses were seen in regions 160-218 and 743-854. Because no day 14 peak-response samples were available, the repertoires could be characterized only after the peak T cell response. Participants were mostly white British, with more females than males. The authors suggested clonal diversity may have been underestimated. A significant rise in spike-specific TCR breadth and depth was observed after two AZD1222 doses relative to day 0 and relative to MenACWY recipients. Conclusions about previously exposed vaccinees are limited, since just a handful of AZD1222 recipients were seropositive for SARS-CoV-2 at baseline. Reportedly, close to half of the unique spike-specific TCRs recognized epitopes lying outside the regions that are mutated in the B.1.351 and B.1.1.7 variants.

The clonotype originates from an adult who received the AZD1222 COVID-19 vaccine. The specimen comprised peripheral blood, sampled 28 days after the second AZD1222 dose.

The nucleotide sequence is TGCGCCAGCAGCCTCGGACAGGGGGGATCACCCCTCCACTTT. It codes for CASSLGQGGSPLHF. Recombination linked TRBV10-2 to TRBJ1-6, with 10 middle bases fitting TRBD1. CDR1 and CDR2 (WSHSY, SAAADI) derive from the germline V gene. V is trimmed back by 6 bases and J by 10 bases, and the junction contains 6 bases that no gene match accounts for. Spanning cysteine to phenylalanine, the CDR3 consists of 14 amino acids. Only the CDR3 region is kept as DNA, spanning 42 bases read in frame from base 1.